This TCR beta chain was identified during a study of blood T cell repertoires in COVID-19. Measured with immunoSEQ multiplex PCR; TCRdb has only the in-frame clones, and not every one. The profile covers about 200,000 clones, with roughly 90% appearing a single time and around 2.3% taken by the ten largest. Germline CDR1 LGHNA, CDR2 YNFKEQ. The CDR3 spans 16 residues. V was shortened by 0 bases and J by 0 bases, with 11 bases between the two germline ends. The chain has TRBV4-2 and TRBJ1-2; D unclear. The sequence derives from a woman aged 25 to 45 who had recovered from COVID-19. The sequenced sample was PBMCs or T cells enriched from blood (not recorded which). CDR3 sequence: CASSQERRYANYGYTF. In DNA, the CDR3 is TGTGCCAGCAGCCAAGAGCGAAGATACGCTAACTATGGCTACACCTTC.